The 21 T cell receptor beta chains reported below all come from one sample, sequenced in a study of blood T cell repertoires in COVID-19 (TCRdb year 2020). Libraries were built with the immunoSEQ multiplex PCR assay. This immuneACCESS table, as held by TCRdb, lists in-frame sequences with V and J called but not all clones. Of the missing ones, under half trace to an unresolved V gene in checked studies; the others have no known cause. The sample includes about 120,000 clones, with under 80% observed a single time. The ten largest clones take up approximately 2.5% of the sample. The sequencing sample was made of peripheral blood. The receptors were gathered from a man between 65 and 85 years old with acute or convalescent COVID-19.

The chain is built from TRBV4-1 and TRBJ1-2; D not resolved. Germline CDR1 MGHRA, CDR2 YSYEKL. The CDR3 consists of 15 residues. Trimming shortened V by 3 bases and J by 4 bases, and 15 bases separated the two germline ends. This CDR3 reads CASSQAGRDPYGYTF. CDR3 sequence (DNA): TGCGCCAGCAGCCAGGCAGGCCGGGATCCCTATGGCTACACCTTC.

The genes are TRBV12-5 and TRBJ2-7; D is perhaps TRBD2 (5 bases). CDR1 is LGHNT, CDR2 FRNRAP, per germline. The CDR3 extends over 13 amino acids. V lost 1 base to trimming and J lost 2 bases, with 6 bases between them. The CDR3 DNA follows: TGTGCTAGTGGTTTGGGGGAGACCTACGAGCAGTACTTC. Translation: CASGLGETYEQYF.

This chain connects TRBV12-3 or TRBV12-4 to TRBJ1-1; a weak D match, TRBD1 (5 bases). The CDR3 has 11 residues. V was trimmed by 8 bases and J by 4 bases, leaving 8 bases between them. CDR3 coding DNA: TGTGCCAGCTCGGGGGGCACTGAAGCTTTCTTT. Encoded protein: CASSGGTEAFF.

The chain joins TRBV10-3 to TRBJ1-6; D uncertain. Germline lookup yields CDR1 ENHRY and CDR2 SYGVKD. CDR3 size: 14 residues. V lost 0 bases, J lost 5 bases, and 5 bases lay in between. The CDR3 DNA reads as TGTGCCATCAGTGAGTCCCTTAATAATTCACCCCTCCACTTT. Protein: CAISESLNNSPLHF.

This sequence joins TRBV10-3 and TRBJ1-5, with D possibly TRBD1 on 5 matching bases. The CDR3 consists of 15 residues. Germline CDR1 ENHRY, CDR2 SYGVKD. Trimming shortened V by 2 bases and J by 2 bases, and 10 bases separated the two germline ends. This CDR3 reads CAISEGARGNQPQHF. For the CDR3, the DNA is TGTGCCATCAGTGAGGGGGCAAGGGGCAATCAGCCCCAGCATTTT.

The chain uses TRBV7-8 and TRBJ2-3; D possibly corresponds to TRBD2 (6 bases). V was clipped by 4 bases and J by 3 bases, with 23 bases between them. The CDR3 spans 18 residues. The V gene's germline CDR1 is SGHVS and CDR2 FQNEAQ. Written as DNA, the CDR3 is TGTGCCAGCAGCTGGGAGGAGGGGCCGTTCTCTGGGACAGATACGCAGTATTTT. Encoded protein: CASSWEEGPFSGTDTQYF.

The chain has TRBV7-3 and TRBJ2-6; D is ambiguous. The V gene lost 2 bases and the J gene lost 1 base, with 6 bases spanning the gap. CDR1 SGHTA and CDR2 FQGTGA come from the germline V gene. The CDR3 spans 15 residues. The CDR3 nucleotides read TGTGCCAGCAGCTTATTGAGGTCTGGGGCCAACGTCCTGACTTTC. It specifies CASSLLRSGANVLTF.

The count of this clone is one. This chain's CDR3 is CASSLRWGDNEQFF. CDR3 DNA: TGTGCCAGCAGTTTACGGTGGGGGGACAATGAGCAGTTCTTC. This chain links TRBV27 with TRBJ2-1; a possible D gene is TRBD2 (6 bases). The CDR3 is made up of 14 amino acids. V was clipped by 2 bases and J by 5 bases, with 10 bases between them. In germline, CDR1 is MNHEY, CDR2 SMNVEV (reference sequence).

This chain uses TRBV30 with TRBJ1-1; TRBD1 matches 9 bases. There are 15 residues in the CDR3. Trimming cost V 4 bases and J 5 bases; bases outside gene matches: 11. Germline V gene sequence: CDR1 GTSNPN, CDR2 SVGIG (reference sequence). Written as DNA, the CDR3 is TGTGCCTGGAACGGACAGGGGATCACGAGAACTGAAGCTTTCTTT. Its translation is CAWNGQGITRTEAFF.

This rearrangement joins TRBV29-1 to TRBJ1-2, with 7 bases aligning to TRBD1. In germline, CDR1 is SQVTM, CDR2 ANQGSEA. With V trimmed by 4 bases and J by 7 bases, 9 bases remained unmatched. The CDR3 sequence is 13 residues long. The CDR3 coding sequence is TGCAGCGTTGGCCGTACAGGGGCGGGTGGCTACACCTTC. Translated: CSVGRTGAGGYTF. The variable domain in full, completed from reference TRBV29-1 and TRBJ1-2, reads SAVISQKPSRDICQRGTSLTIQCQVDSQVTMMFWYRQQPGQSLTLIATANQGSEATYESGFVIDKFPISRPNLTFSTLTVSNMSPEDSSIYLCSVGRTGAGGYTFGSGTRLTVV.

The CDR3 spells CASSQDHRRNSPLHF. The CDR3 DNA is TGTGCCAGCAGCCAAGATCACAGACGTAATTCACCCCTCCACTTT. V and J are TRBV4-2 and TRBJ1-6, with D hard to call. The CDR3 loop spans 15 amino acids. Germline CDR1 LGHNA, CDR2 YNFKEQ. The V end was cut by 0 bases, the J end by 6 bases, with 9 bases between.

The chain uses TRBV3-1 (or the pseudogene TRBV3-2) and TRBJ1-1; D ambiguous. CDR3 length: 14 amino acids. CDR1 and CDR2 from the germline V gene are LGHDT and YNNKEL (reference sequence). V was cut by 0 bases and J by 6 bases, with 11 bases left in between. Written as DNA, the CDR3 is TGTGCCAGCAGCCAAGACGAAGCTAGGCCTGAAGCTTTCTTT. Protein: CASSQDEARPEAFF.

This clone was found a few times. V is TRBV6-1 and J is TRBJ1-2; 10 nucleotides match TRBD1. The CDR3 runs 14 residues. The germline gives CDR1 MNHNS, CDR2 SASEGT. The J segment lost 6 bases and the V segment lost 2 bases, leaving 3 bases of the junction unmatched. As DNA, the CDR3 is TGTGCCAGCAGTGAATTTGGGACAGGGGATGGCTACACCTTC. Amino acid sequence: CASSEFGTGDGYTF.

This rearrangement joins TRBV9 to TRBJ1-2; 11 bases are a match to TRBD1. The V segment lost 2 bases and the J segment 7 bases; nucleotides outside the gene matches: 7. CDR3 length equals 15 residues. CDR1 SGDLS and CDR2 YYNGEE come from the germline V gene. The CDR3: CASSVRTGGLGGYTF. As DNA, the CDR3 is TGTGCCAGCAGCGTTCGGACAGGGGGCTTAGGTGGCTACACCTTC.

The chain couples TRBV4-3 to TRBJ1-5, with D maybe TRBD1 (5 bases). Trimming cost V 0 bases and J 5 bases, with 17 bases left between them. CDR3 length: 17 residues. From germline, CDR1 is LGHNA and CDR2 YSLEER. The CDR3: CASSQDQSRVVDQPQHF. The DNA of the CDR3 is TGCGCCAGCAGCCAAGATCAAAGCAGGGTAGTAGATCAGCCCCAGCATTTT.

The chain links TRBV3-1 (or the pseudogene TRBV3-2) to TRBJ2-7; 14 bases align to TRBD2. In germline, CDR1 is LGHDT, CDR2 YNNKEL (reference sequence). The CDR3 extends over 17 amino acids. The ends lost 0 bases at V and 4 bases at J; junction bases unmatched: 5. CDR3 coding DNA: TGTGCCAGCAGCCAAGATCGACTAGCGGGGGGGCTATACGAGCAGTACTTC. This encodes CASSQDRLAGGLYEQYF.

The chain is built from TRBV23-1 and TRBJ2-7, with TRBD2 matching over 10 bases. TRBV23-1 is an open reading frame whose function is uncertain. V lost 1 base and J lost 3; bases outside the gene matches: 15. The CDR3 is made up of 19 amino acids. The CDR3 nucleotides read TGCGCCAGCAGTCAATTGCCTAAGGTAGCGGGGGGAGTCTACTACGAGCAGTACTTC. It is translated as CASSQLPKVAGGVYYEQYF.

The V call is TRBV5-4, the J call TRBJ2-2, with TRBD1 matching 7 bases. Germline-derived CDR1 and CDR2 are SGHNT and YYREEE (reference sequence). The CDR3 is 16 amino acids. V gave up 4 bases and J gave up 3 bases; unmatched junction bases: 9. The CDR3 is CASSGVRQGDTGELFF. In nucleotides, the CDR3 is TGTGCCAGCAGCGGGGTCAGACAGGGCGACACCGGGGAGCTGTTTTTT.

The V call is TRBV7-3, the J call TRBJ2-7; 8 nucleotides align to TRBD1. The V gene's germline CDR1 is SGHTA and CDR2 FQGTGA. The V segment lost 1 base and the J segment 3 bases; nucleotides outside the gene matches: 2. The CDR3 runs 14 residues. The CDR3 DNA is TGTGCCAGCAGCTTAATAGACAGGGGCTACGAGCAGTACTTC. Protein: CASSLIDRGYEQYF.

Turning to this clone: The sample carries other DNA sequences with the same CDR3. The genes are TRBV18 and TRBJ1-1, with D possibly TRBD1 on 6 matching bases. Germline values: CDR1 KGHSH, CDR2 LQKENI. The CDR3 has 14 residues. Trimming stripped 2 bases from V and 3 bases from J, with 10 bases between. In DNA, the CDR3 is TGTGCCAGCTCACCAGGGGGCCGGGACACTGAAGCTTTCTTT. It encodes CASSPGGRDTEAFF.

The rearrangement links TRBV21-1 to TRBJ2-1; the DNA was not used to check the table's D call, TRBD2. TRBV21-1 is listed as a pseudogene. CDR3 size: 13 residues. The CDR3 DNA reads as TGTGCCAGCAGCACAGGACTGACCAATGAGCAGTTCTTC. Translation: CASSTGLTNEQFF.